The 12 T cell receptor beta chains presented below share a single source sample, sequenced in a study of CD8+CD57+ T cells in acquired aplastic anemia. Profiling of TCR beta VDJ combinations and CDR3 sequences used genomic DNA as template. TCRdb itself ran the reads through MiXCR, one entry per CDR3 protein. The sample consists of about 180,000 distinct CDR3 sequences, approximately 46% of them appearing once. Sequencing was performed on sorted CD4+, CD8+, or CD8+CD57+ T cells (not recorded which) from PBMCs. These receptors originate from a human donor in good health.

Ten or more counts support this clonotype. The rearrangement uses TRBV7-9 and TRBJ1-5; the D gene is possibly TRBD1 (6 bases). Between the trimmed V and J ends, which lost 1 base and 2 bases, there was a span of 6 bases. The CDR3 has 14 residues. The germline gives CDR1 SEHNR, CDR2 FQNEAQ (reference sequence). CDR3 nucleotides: TGTGCCAGCAGCTTAGACAGGGGCAATCAGCCCCAGCATTTT. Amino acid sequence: CASSLDRGNQPQHF.

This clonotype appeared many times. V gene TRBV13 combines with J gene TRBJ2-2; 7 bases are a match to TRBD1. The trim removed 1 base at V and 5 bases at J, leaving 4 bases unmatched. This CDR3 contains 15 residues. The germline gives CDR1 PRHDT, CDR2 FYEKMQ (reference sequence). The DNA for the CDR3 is TGTGCCAGCAGCTTAGTCGGCAGGGGGACCGGGGAGCTGTTTTTT. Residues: CASSLVGRGTGELFF.

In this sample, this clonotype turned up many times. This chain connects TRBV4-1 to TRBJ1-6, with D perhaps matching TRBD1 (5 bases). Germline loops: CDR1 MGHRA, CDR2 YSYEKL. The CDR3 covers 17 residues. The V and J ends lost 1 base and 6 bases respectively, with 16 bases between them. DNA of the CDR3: TGCGCCAGCAGCCAAGGGCCGGGGCTCGTTCTTAATTCACCCCTCCACTTT. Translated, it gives CASSQGPGLVLNSPLHF.

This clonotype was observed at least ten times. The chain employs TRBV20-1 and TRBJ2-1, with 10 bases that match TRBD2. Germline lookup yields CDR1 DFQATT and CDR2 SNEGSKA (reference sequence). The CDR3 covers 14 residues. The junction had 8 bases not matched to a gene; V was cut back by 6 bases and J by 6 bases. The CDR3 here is CSARGLAGANEQFF. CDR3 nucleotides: TGCAGTGCCCGGGGGCTAGCGGGAGCCAATGAGCAGTTCTTC.

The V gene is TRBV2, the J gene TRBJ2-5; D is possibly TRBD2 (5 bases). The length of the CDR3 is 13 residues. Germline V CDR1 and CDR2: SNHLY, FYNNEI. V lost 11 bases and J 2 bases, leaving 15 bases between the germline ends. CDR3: CAGEGALQETQYF. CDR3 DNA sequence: TGTGCCGGCGAGGGAGCCCTACAAGAGACCCAGTACTTC.

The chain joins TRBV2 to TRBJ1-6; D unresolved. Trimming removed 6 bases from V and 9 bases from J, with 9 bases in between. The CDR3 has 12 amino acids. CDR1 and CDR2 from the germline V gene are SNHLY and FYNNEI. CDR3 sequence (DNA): TGTGCCAGCAGCGACAACGGTTCACCCCTCCACTTT. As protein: CASSDNGSPLHF.

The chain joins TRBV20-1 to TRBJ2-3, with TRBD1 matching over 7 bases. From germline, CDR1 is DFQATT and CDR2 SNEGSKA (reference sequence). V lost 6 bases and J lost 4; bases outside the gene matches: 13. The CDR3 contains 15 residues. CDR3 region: CSATPGGVSADTQYF. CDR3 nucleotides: TGCAGTGCCACTCCAGGGGGTGTCTCGGCAGATACGCAGTATTTT.

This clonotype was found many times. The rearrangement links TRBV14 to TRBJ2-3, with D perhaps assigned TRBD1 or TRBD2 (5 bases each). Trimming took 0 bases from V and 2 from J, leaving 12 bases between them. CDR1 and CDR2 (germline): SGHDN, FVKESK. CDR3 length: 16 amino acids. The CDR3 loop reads CASSQERGGTTDTQYF. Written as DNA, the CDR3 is TGTGCCAGCAGCCAAGAAAGAGGTGGGACCACAGATACGCAGTATTTT.

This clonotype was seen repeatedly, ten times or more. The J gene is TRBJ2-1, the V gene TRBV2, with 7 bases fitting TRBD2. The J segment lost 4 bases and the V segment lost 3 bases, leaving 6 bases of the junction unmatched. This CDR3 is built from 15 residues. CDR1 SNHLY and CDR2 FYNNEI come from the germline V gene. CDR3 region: CASSEMGGEYNEQFF. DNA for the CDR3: TGTGCCAGCAGTGAGATGGGGGGGGAATACAATGAGCAGTTCTTC.

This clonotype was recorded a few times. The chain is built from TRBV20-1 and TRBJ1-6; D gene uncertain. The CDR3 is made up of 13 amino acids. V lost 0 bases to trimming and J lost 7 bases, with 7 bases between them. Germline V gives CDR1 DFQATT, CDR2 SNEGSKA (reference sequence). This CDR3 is CSAREQSNSPLHF. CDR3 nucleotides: TGCAGTGCTAGAGAACAGTCGAATTCACCCCTCCACTTT.

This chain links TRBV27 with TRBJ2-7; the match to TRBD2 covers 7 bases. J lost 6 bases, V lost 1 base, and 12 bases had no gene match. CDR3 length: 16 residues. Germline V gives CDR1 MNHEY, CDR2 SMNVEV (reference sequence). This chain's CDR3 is CASSLLTGTGGREQYF. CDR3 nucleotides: TGTGCCAGCAGTTTATTGACCGGGACGGGAGGACGCGAGCAGTACTTC.

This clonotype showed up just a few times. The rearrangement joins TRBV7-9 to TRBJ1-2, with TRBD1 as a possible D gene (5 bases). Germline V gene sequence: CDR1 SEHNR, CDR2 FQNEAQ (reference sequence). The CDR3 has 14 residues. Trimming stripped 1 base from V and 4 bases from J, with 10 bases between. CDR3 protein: CASSLVQGAYGYTF. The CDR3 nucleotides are TGTGCCAGCAGCTTAGTCCAGGGTGCCTATGGCTACACCTTC. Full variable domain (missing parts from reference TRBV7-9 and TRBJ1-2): DTGVSQNPRHKITKRGQNVTFRCDPISEHNRLYWYRQTLGQGPEFLTYFQNEAQLEKSRLLSDRFSAERPKGSFSTLEIQRTEQGDSAMYLCASSLVQGAYGYTFGSGTRLTVV.